The 19 T cell receptor beta chains below were found in one sample sequenced in a study of blood T cell repertoires in COVID-19. Assay: immunoSEQ multiplex PCR; the TCRdb copy retains only in-frame clones and omits some. The data hold 65,000 to 70,000 clones, with 82% observed a single time. Sequenced sample: peripheral blood. The receptors derive from an elderly man with active COVID-19.

The chain links TRBV12-3 or TRBV12-4 to TRBJ1-1; D call uncertain. The CDR3 covers 13 residues. Trimming shortened V by 5 bases and J by 0 bases, and 7 bases separated the two germline ends. The CDR3 loop reads CASSDTVNTEAFF. The CDR3 DNA follows: TGTGCCAGCAGTGACACTGTGAACACTGAAGCTTTCTTT.

The rearrangement links TRBV18 to TRBJ1-4; D possibly corresponds to TRBD1 (6 bases). The germline V gene encodes CDR1 KGHSH and CDR2 LQKENI. The V end was cut by 1 base, the J end by 2 bases, with 14 bases between. CDR3 length equals 17 residues. In DNA, the CDR3 is TGTGCCAGCTCACCACAAAGGGGGATACGGACTAATGAAAAACTGTTTTTT. Translation: CASSPQRGIRTNEKLFF.

This chain links TRBV5-1 with TRBJ1-1; TRBD1 matches 9 bases. The CDR3 length is 15 residues. The germline V gene encodes CDR1 SGHRS and CDR2 YFSETQ. J was trimmed by 4 bases and V by 4 bases; bases with no gene match: 8. CDR3 protein: CASSPGQGGSTEAFF. CDR3 nucleotides: TGCGCCAGCAGCCCGGGACAGGGCGGCAGCACTGAAGCTTTCTTT. Combining the CDR3 with reference TRBV5-1 and TRBJ1-1 gives the whole variable domain KAGVTQTPRYLIKTRGQQVTLSCSPISGHRSVSWYQQTPGQGLQFLFEYFSETQRNKGNFPGRFSGRQFSNSRSEMNVSTLELGDSALYLCASSPGQGGSTEAFFGQGTRLTVV.

The CDR3 sequence is CASISQGFPFNEQFF. In nucleotides, the CDR3 is TGTGCCAGCATATCGCAGGGTTTTCCTTTCAATGAGCAGTTCTTC. V and J are TRBV6-5 and TRBJ2-1, with a possible D match to TRBD1 (5 bases). V lost 7 bases and J lost 6, with 19 bases in between. Germline V gene lookup returns CDR1 MNHEY and CDR2 SVGAGI. The CDR3 extends over 15 amino acids.

In its sample, this clone was seen a few times. V is TRBV5-1 and J is TRBJ2-2, with TRBD2 as a possible D gene (7 bases). The CDR3 is 16 residues long. V lost 0 bases to trimming and J lost 7 bases, with 16 bases between them. Looked up from germline, CDR1 is SGHRS and CDR2 is YFSETQ. The CDR3 DNA reads TGCGCCAGCAGCTTGGGAGCGGGACATCAGGGCGGGGAGCTGTTTTTT. Translated, it gives CASSLGAGHQGGELFF.

The gene calls are TRBV5-4 and TRBJ2-3; 7 positions match TRBD1. With V trimmed by 0 bases and J by 3 bases, 7 bases remained unmatched. Germline CDR1 reads SGHNT; CDR2 reads YYREEE (reference sequence). CDR3 length: 16 residues. The CDR3 loop reads CASSLGVDRRTDTQYF. The CDR3 nucleotides read TGTGCCAGCAGCTTGGGAGTGGACAGGCGAACAGATACGCAGTATTTT.

This sequence joins TRBV27 and TRBJ2-7; 7 bases align to TRBD2. Germline V CDR1 and CDR2: MNHEY, SMNVEV (reference sequence). V was pared by 0 bases and J by 0 bases, with 5 bases of the junction left unmatched. The CDR3 has 16 residues. CDR3 amino acids: CASSLSLAASSYEQYF. The CDR3 DNA reads as TGTGCCAGCAGTTTATCGCTAGCGGCGAGCTCCTACGAGCAGTACTTC.

V gene TRBV30 combines with J gene TRBJ2-7; no reliable D call. V dropped 3 bases and J dropped 2 bases, with 14 bases sitting between them. CDR3 length equals 14 residues. Per the germline V gene, CDR1 is GTSNPN and CDR2 is SVGIG (reference sequence). CDR3 residues: CAWRPRSYPYEQYF. The CDR3 DNA sequence: TGTGCCTGGAGGCCTCGGAGTTACCCCTACGAGCAGTACTTC.

This chain connects TRBV7-2 to TRBJ1-6; possible D gene TRBD1, 6 bases. The CDR3 runs to 16 residues. Between the trimmed V and J ends, which lost 6 bases and 2 bases, there was a span of 14 bases. From germline, CDR1 is SGHTA and CDR2 FQGNSA. The CDR3 DNA reads as TGTGCCAGCAGAAAACAGGGTATGACCTATAATTCACCCCTCCACTTT. Translated: CASRKQGMTYNSPLHF. The whole variable domain, filled in from reference TRBV7-2 and TRBJ1-6, reads GAGVSQSPSNKVTEKGKDVELRCDPISGHTALYWYRQSLGQGLEFLIYFQGNSAPDKSGLPSDRFSAERTGGSVSTLTIQRTQQEDSAVYLCASRKQGMTYNSPLHFGNGTRLTVT.

The chain has TRBV6-5 and TRBJ1-2, with 7 bases aligning to TRBD1. J was trimmed by 4 bases and V by 5 bases; bases with no gene match: 4. The CDR3 totals 13 residues. Germline V gene data show CDR1 as MNHEY and CDR2 as SVGAGI. The CDR3 reads CASSRDRTYGYTF. CDR3 bases: TGTGCCAGCAGTCGGGACAGAACCTATGGCTACACCTTC.

V usage is TRBV6-6 and J usage is TRBJ2-1, with D possibly being TRBD2 (5 bases). There are 15 residues in the CDR3. Germline values: CDR1 MNHNY, CDR2 SVGAGI (reference sequence). With 4 bases removed from V and 7 bases from J, the gap between germline ends came to 17 bases. The CDR3 coding sequence is TGTGCCAGCAGTTTTGGCAGCGAACGCGGGAATGAGCAGTTCTTC. This encodes CASSFGSERGNEQFF.

The V gene is TRBV11-2, the J gene TRBJ2-7; TRBD2 matches at 11 bases. Germline lookup yields CDR1 SGHAT and CDR2 FQNNGV. The CDR3 consists of 17 residues. V trimming: 2 bases; J trimming: 0 bases; junction bases outside the gene matches: 6. This CDR3 reads CASSLRLAGGSSYEQYF. The CDR3 region has the DNA TGTGCCAGCAGCTTAAGGCTAGCGGGAGGTAGCTCCTACGAGCAGTACTTC.

This clone showed up just once. CDR3 in amino acids: CASSQAGSGSPLHF. The CDR3 DNA is TGTGCCAGCAGCCAAGCAGGGAGCGGGTCACCCCTCCACTTT. This chain joins TRBV3-1 (or the pseudogene TRBV3-2) and TRBJ1-6; D is possibly TRBD1 (5 bases). V dropped 1 base and J dropped 10 bases, with 11 bases sitting between them. CDR3 length equals 14 residues. The V gene's germline CDR1 is LGHDT and CDR2 YNNKEL (reference sequence).

The V gene is TRBV6-6, the J gene TRBJ2-3, with D maybe TRBD1 (6 bases). The CDR3 loop spans 14 amino acids. The V gene's germline CDR1 is MNHNY and CDR2 SVGAGI (reference sequence). The germline V and J ends were trimmed by 7 bases and 9 bases, with 20 bases remaining between them. In DNA form, the CDR3 reads TGTGCCAGCACTGGCCAGGGGAAAGAGAGGACGCAGTATTTT. Translated: CASTGQGKERTQYF.

This clone appeared many times. The chain joins TRBV29-1 to TRBJ2-3; 8 nucleotides match TRBD2. CDR1 and CDR2 from the germline V gene are SQVTM and ANQGSEA. The CDR3 sequence is 12 residues long. V shed 7 bases and J 5 bases; nucleotides not matched to a gene: 5. CDR3 residues: CSGRTSLDTQYF. CDR3 bases: TGCAGCGGGCGGACTAGCTTAGATACGCAGTATTTT.

The rearrangement uses TRBV29-1 and TRBJ1-1; D is perhaps TRBD1 (6 bases). V dropped 3 bases and J dropped 6 bases, with 11 bases sitting between them. The germline gives CDR1 SQVTM, CDR2 ANQGSEA. The CDR3 is 12 residues long. CDR3 residues: CSVEGARSEAFF. For the CDR3, the DNA is TGCAGCGTTGAGGGGGCGCGATCTGAAGCTTTCTTT.

This clone occurred a few times. The chain employs TRBV28 and TRBJ1-5; a weak D match, TRBD1 (6 bases). Germline V gene lookup returns CDR1 MDHEN and CDR2 SYDVKM. V was pared by 3 bases and J by 2 bases, with 14 bases between. The CDR3 is 16 amino acids. The CDR3, as DNA: TGTGCCAGCAGTTTTGTAACAGGGATGGGCAATCAGCCCCAGCATTTT. It encodes CASSFVTGMGNQPQHF. Based on the CDR3 plus reference TRBV28 and TRBJ1-5, the full variable domain is DVKVTQSSRYLVKRTGEKVFLECVQDMDHENMFWYRQDPGLGLRLIYFSYDVKMKEKGDIPEGYSVSREKKERFSLILESASTNQTSMYLCASSFVTGMGNQPQHFGDGTRLSIL.

The chain uses TRBV27 and TRBJ1-5, with 9 nucleotides matching TRBD1. The ends lost 5 bases at V and 5 bases at J; junction bases unmatched: 4. This CDR3 has 14 amino acids. Germline assignment: CDR1 MNHEY and CDR2 SMNVEV (reference sequence). The CDR3 protein is CASSPGQGYQPQHF. In DNA, the CDR3 is TGTGCCAGCAGTCCTGGACAGGGGTATCAGCCCCAGCATTTT.

V gene TRBV11-2 combines with J gene TRBJ1-4, with 8 positions matching TRBD1. The V and J ends lost 4 bases and 5 bases, in that order; junction bases with no gene match: 6. This CDR3 is built from 15 residues. Germline lookup yields CDR1 SGHAT and CDR2 FQNNGV. This CDR3 is CASSSKTGDNEKLFF. CDR3 DNA: TGTGCCAGCAGCTCCAAGACAGGGGACAATGAAAAACTGTTTTTT.